This is a list of T cell receptor beta chains from one sample in a study of CXCR3-negative and CXCR3-positive naive CD8 T cells. After re-calling the 5' RACE reads, TCRdb lists one entry per CDR3 protein, DNA absent. This repertoire includes about 150,000 distinct CDR3 sequences. The sequencing sample was made of naive CXCR3+ CD8+ T cells from blood. All receptors come from a human donor in good health. Some clones in this sample may be carry-over from other donors' samples. The CDR3 runs from the conserved cysteine through the conserved F or W.

v_gene	j_gene	CDR3aa
TRBV6-6	TRBJ2-3	CASSYSRLAGTDTQYF
TRBV4-1	TRBJ2-7	CASSPGQFGGSYEQYF
TRBV20-1	TRBJ1-2	CSASHGPDGYTF
TRBV1	TRBJ2-4	CTSSQPIESGGANIQYF
TRBV14	TRBJ2-1	CASSRSSWTSGTNEQFF
TRBV6-2/TRBV6-3	TRBJ2-7	CASSPRGTDLFGGYF
TRBV11-2	TRBJ2-7	CASSRTRAGGQLLEQYF
TRBV4-3	TRBJ2-1	CASSQDGTSGAYSYNEQFF
TRBV28	TRBJ2-7	CASSFSRDFSYEQYF
TRBV19	TRBJ2-7	CASRLAGESYEQYF
TRBV5-1	TRBJ2-1	CASSFTGDYNEQFF
TRBV20-1	TRBJ1-6	CSARDFSGTFYNSPLHF
TRBV7-6	TRBJ2-5	CASSFSLTVGVSGTQYF
TRBV5-1	TRBJ2-1	CASTHSLAGNEQFF
TRBV7-9	TRBJ1-1	CATRHGTPNTEAFF
TRBV9	TRBJ1-2	CASSVGDSSRFQLNGYTF
TRBV7-9	TRBJ2-1	CASSLGYVAEQFF
TRBV28	TRBJ1-3	CASTASIRLGQGLRNTIYF
TRBV4-3	TRBJ1-2	CASSQAQGNYGYTF
TRBV10-3	TRBJ2-7	CAISEPAYEQYF
TRBV6-5	TRBJ1-2	CASSYSFRGSQSGYTF
TRBV5-1	TRBJ2-2	CASSIGQGAYTGELFF
TRBV29-1	TRBJ1-1	CSVVGGQGGTEAFF
TRBV28	TRBJ2-2	CASSPNSADGELFF
TRBV7-9	TRBJ2-5	CASSLRQYQETQYF
TRBV27	TRBJ1-1	CASSPNLRDTVMNTEAFF
TRBV4-1	TRBJ2-1	CASSQVGPRSGEQFF
TRBV7-3	TRBJ1-2	CASSPLVGAYHGYTF
TRBV19	TRBJ1-5	CASSTGTGGQPQHF
TRBV29-1	TRBJ2-7	CSVEGTSTYEQYF
TRBV28	TRBJ1-3	CASSDRNSGNTIYF
TRBV6-5	TRBJ2-7	CASSPGLGAYEQYF
TRBV18	TRBJ2-5	CASSPMGGETQYF
TRBV7-9	TRBJ1-2	CASSYRGGYGYTF
TRBV6-5	TRBJ2-1	CASSDRYPYNEQFF
TRBV7-9	TRBJ2-5	CASSPVSGRAAETQYF
TRBV6-5	TRBJ2-1	CASSPVPGRALGEQFF
TRBV2	TRBJ2-7	CASETGLAGLHEQYF
TRBV19	TRBJ2-1	CASSIEGLAGPYNEQFF
TRBV18	TRBJ1-2	CASSQPGGVGYTF
TRBV5-1	TRBJ2-1	CASSLEQTSGHNEQFF
TRBV19	TRBJ2-3	CASQMGSPGPPTDTQYF
TRBV19	TRBJ1-1	CASSGWAYTEAFF
TRBV4-1	TRBJ2-1	CASSQATSGGDEQFF
TRBV4-2	TRBJ2-1	CASSGGHGSGPYNEQFF
TRBV20-1	TRBJ2-1	CSARPGVGDNEQFF
TRBV28	TRBJ2-7	CATQDSGSSYEQYF
TRBV11-2	TRBJ2-2	CASTTGLAGHTGELFF
TRBV10-1	TRBJ2-7	CASSEHRGEQYF
TRBV7-8	TRBJ2-7	CASSEAAGRIASYEQYF
TRBV7-8	TRBJ2-5	CASRRDTQETQYF
TRBV12-3/TRBV12-4	TRBJ2-3	CASTVRATDTQYF
TRBV2	TRBJ2-1	CASRIISYEQFF
TRBV20-1	TRBJ1-2	CSATPRDQDGYTF
TRBV23-1	TRBJ1-2	CASSHPRGLGYTF
TRBV7-9	TRBJ1-5	CASSSIYVDQPQHF
TRBV12-3/TRBV12-4	TRBJ1-5	CASSPLGLNQPQHF